This T cell receptor (beta chain) was obtained from a study of siplizumab effects on memory and regulatory T cells. Remarks on this clone: The target antigen is unknown.

Findings of the study overall: With siplizumab, Treg-derived clones averaged about 69% of mappable alloreactive CD4+ clones, versus 26.9% in controls. Alloreactive sequences tracing back to unstimulated CD4+ memory cells were significantly reduced by siplizumab. Naive T cells appeared more varied than memory cells and looked like key alloresponse contributors.

V dropped 4 bases and J dropped 4 bases, with 5 bases sitting between them. Germline V lookup: CDR1 MNHEY, CDR2 SVGAGI. The CDR3 contains 11 residues. Assays covered roughly 90,000 TCR templates per sample. This table comes from immunoSEQ multiplex PCR, and its TCRdb copy is limited to in-frame clones, with some not included. The top ten clones hold about 2.4% of a sample with about 100,000 clones, about 90% of them seen once. The TCR sequence derives from a human donor in good health. Some clones in this sample may be carry-over from other donors' samples. V and J are TRBV6-5 and TRBJ2-7, with unresolved D. Sequenced input: CD4+ T cells sorted from blood. CDR3 residues: CASSSAYEQYF. CDR3 sequence (DNA): TGTGCCAGCAGTTCAGCGTACGAGCAGTACTTC.